This passage covers 29 T cell receptor beta chains from one sample sequenced in a study of monozygotic twins with inflammatory bowel disease. TCRdb reprocessed the 5' RACE reads and keeps a single row for each CDR3 protein, giving no DNA. This repertoire includes fewer than 200,000 distinct CDR3 sequences. The sequenced sample consisted of blood. Source of these receptors: a human donor with ulcerative colitis or Crohn's disease, or a healthy co-twin of an affected twin (not recorded which).

The chain couples TRBV5-4 to TRBJ1-2. Germline V gene sequence: CDR1 SGHNT, CDR2 YYREEE (reference sequence). The CDR3 is 14 amino acids. CDR3 region: CASSLAPEDYGYTF.

J is TRBJ2-7 and V is TRBV6-2 or TRBV6-3; TCRdb picks TRBD2, but there is no DNA to check that call. The CDR3 contains 18 residues. CDR1 is MNHEY, CDR2 SVGEGT, per germline. The CDR3 sequence: CASSSLRFGTSGRYEQYF.

The chain links TRBV29-1 to TRBJ1-1; TCRdb designates TRBD1, a call that cannot be tested without DNA. Germline lookup yields CDR1 SQVTM and CDR2 ANQGSEA. This CDR3 has 17 amino acids. CDR3: CSVEDKTTGTVNVEAFF.

The CDR3 loop is CASSYPEERDQPQHF. The gene calls are TRBV6-5 and TRBJ1-5. This CDR3 contains 15 residues. Germline CDR1 is MNHEY and CDR2 is SVGAGI.

V is TRBV20-1 and J is TRBJ2-1; the D gene TCRdb calls, TRBD2, cannot be checked with no DNA. Germline V lookup: CDR1 DFQATT, CDR2 SNEGSKA (reference sequence). CDR3 size: 17 residues. CDR3 protein: CSATTGGLADFYNEQFF.

V usage is TRBV11-1 and J usage is TRBJ2-7; no DNA is available, so the TRBD1 call from TCRdb remains unchecked. CDR3 length: 15 residues. Looked up from germline, CDR1 is SGHAT and CDR2 is FQDESV (reference sequence). The CDR3: CASRLTGQGFYEQYF.

The rearrangement joins TRBV4-1 to TRBJ1-3; there is no DNA to check the TCRdb D call of TRBD1. Germline CDR1 is MGHRA and CDR2 is YSYEKL. The CDR3 sequence is 17 residues long. The CDR3 protein is CASSPGGGQGAGNTIYF.

CDR3 sequence: CASSEGLAVSDTQYF. The V and J genes are TRBV10-1 and TRBJ2-3; TCRdb's assignment of TRBD2 cannot be checked, as there is no DNA. CDR1 is WNHNN, CDR2 SYGVQD, per germline (reference sequence). There are 15 residues in the CDR3.

The gene calls are TRBV19 and TRBJ2-7; TCRdb indicates TRBD2, and absent DNA this call remains unverified. Germline V gene lookup returns CDR1 LNHDA and CDR2 SQIVND (reference sequence). The CDR3 runs to 16 residues. This CDR3 is CASSIRGLAGLSEQYF.

The chain recombines TRBV5-6 with TRBJ2-1; TCRdb names TRBD2, which stays unverified in the absence of DNA. CDR1 SGHDT and CDR2 YYEEEE come from the germline V gene. The CDR3 has 14 amino acids. Here the CDR3 reads CASSFWGLNNEQFF.

The chain has TRBV20-1 and TRBJ1-5. The CDR3 length is 14 residues. Germline CDR1 reads DFQATT; CDR2 reads SNEGSKA (reference sequence). The CDR3 loop is CSARDGYSNQPQHF.

The rearrangement joins TRBV5-1 to TRBJ2-7; TCRdb reports TRBD1, a call that lacks DNA to check it against. Germline CDR1 and CDR2: SGHRS and YFSETQ. This CDR3 has 15 amino acids. Here the CDR3 reads CASSLRQARWNEQYF.

The J gene is TRBJ2-2, the V gene TRBV12-5; the TRBD2 assignment by TCRdb is unverifiable without DNA. The germline gives CDR1 LGHNT, CDR2 FRNRAP. The CDR3 contains 18 residues. The CDR3 is CASGRFPGLATNTGELFF. Using reference TRBV12-5 and TRBJ2-2 for the parts outside the CDR3, the full variable domain is DARVTQTPRHKVTEMGQEVTMRCQPILGHNTVFWYRQTMMQGLELLAYFRNRAPLDDSGMPKDRFSAEMPDATLATLKIQPSEPRDSAVYFCASGRFPGLATNTGELFFGEGSRLTVL.

The rearrangement joins TRBV6-5 to TRBJ2-1. The CDR3 contains 16 residues. Germline CDR1 and CDR2: MNHEY and SVGAGI. CDR3 in amino acids: CASSYPRGDSYNEQFF.

The rearrangement links TRBV6-5 to TRBJ1-1. Germline CDR1 MNHEY, CDR2 SVGAGI. The CDR3 is made up of 11 amino acids. The CDR3 spells CASIYGLKAFF.

CDR3 sequence reads: CASSNGQGVLVTGELFF. This chain links TRBV5-1 with TRBJ2-2; checking the TCRdb D call of TRBD1 is not possible without DNA. There are 17 residues in the CDR3. CDR1 and CDR2 from the germline V gene are SGHRS and YFSETQ.

The J gene is TRBJ2-2, the V gene TRBV24-1; TCRdb selects TRBD2, and the lack of DNA leaves this call unchecked. Germline V gene sequence: CDR1 KGHDR, CDR2 SFDVKD. The CDR3 covers 22 residues. The chain's CDR3 is CATGALPGRRRIPRENTGELFF.

V and J are TRBV7-2 and TRBJ2-7; TCRdb outputs TRBD2, but without DNA this stays unchecked. The CDR3 runs 15 residues. Germline V gene sequence: CDR1 SGHTA, CDR2 FQGNSA. CDR3 residues: CASSLGLRREYEQYF.

The chain joins TRBV29-1 to TRBJ2-5; absent DNA, TCRdb's TRBD2 call cannot be checked. The CDR3 loop spans 16 amino acids. Germline assignment: CDR1 SQVTM and CDR2 ANQGSEA. The CDR3 reads CSVSGGTSGRRETQYF.

J is TRBJ1-5 and V is TRBV19. The CDR3 loop spans 15 amino acids. Germline V CDR1 and CDR2: LNHDA, SQIVND (reference sequence). CDR3 residues: CASSNSHNSNQPQHF.

The chain combines TRBV12-3 or TRBV12-4 with TRBJ2-7. The CDR3 is 12 amino acids. Here the CDR3 reads CASKMGSYEQYF.

The V call is TRBV24-1, the J call TRBJ2-2; TCRdb lists TRBD1, though no DNA is available to test this call. CDR1 is KGHDR and CDR2 is SFDVKD in the germline V gene. The CDR3 sequence is 16 residues long. Here the CDR3 reads CATSAGHRGRTGELFF.

This chain joins TRBV5-1 and TRBJ2-1; TCRdb lists TRBD2, though no DNA is available to test this call. The germline V gene encodes CDR1 SGHRS and CDR2 YFSETQ. This CDR3 contains 14 residues. The CDR3 is CASSPEGSGNEQFF.

The J gene is TRBJ2-3, the V gene TRBV5-4; TCRdb picks TRBD2, but there is no DNA to check that call. The CDR3 is made up of 14 amino acids. Germline CDR1 reads SGHNT; CDR2 reads YYREEE (reference sequence). The CDR3 reads CASSFAAGTDTQYF.

The chain uses TRBV7-2 and TRBJ2-1; absent DNA, TCRdb's TRBD2 call cannot be checked. This CDR3 is 15 amino acids long. CDR1 SGHTA and CDR2 FQGNSA come from the germline V gene. The CDR3 reads CASSWTGTSGNEQFF.

The chain has TRBV7-9 and TRBJ1-2; TCRdb picks TRBD1, but there is no DNA to check that call. This CDR3 is built from 14 residues. Germline values: CDR1 SEHNR, CDR2 FQNEAQ (reference sequence). CDR3 region: CASSSTYGTDGYTF. The complete variable domain, with remaining parts taken from reference TRBV7-9 and TRBJ1-2, reads DTGVSQNPRHKITKRGQNVTFRCDPISEHNRLYWYRQTLGQGPEFLTYFQNEAQLEKSRLLSDRFSAERPKGSFSTLEIQRTEQGDSAMYLCASSSTYGTDGYTFGSGTRLTVV.

The gene calls are TRBV20-1 and TRBJ2-7; TCRdb calls TRBD1, which cannot be checked without DNA. Germline lookup yields CDR1 DFQATT and CDR2 SNEGSKA (reference sequence). The length of the CDR3 is 14 residues. CDR3 sequence: CSALAPEGAREQYF.

The rearrangement links TRBV7-9 to TRBJ2-1; as DNA is missing, the TRBD2 call by TCRdb cannot be tested. The CDR3 totals 16 residues. The germline V gene has CDR1 SEHNR and CDR2 FQNEAQ (reference sequence). CDR3 amino acids: CASSAGLAVSYNEQFF.

This rearrangement joins TRBV6-5 to TRBJ2-7; TCRdb calls TRBD1, which cannot be checked without DNA. The length of the CDR3 is 12 residues. The germline V gene has CDR1 MNHEY and CDR2 SVGAGI. This CDR3 reads CASTTGGVGQYF.